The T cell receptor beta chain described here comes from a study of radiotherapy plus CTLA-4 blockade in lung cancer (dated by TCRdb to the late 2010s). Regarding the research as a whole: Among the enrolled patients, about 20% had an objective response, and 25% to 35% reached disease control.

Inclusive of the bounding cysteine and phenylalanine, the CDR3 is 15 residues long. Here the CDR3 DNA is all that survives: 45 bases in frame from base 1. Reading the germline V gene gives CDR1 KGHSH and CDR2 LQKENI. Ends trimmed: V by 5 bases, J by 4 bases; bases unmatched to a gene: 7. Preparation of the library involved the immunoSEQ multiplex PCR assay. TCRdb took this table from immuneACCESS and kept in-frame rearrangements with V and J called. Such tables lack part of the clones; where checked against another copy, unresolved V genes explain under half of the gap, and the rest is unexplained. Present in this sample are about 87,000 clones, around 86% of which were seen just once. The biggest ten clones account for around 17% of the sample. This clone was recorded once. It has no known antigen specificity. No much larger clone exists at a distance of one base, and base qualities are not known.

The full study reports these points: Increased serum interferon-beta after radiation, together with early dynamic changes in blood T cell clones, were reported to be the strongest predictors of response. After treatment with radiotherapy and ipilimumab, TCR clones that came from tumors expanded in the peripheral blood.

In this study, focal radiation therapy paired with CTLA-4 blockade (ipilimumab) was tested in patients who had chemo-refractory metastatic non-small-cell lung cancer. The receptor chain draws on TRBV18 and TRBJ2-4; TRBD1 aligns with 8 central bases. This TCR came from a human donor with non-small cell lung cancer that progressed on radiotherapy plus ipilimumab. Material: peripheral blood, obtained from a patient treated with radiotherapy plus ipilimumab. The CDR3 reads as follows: CASSDGQGSKNIQYF. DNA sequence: TGTGCCAGCTCAGACGGACAGGGTTCGAAAAACATTCAGTACTTC.